The T cell receptor beta chain under discussion was sequenced for a study of shared clonotypes between healthy human individuals. J gave up 7 bases and V 5 bases, and 3 bases lay outside the gene matches. The CDR3 consists of 14 residues. The germline CDR1 and CDR2 sequences are MDHEN and SYDVKM. Concerning this clone: The antigen is unknown.

Clones were sequenced by immunoSEQ multiplex PCR, and TCRdb holds only the in-frame ones, with some missing. Altogether 2 million to 2.5 million clones are present, 85% to 95% being singletons, with the ten largest covering 0.3% to 0.45%. Broader study findings: Several donors held approximately 4.5% of naive CD4 clonotypes in common.

The chain has TRBV28 and TRBJ2-3; TRBD2 agrees at 13 bases. The TCR sequence derives from a young man in good health. Some clones in this sample may be carry-over from other donors' samples. Material for sequencing was naive CD4+ T cells from PBMCs. Subset given: CD45RA+ positively selected. CDR3 DNA: TGTGCCAGCAGTCTCGGGACTAGCGGGAATACGCAGTATTTT. Amino acid sequence: CASSLGTSGNTQYF. Full variable domain (rest looked up from reference TRBV28 and TRBJ2-3): DVKVTQSSRYLVKRTGEKVFLECVQDMDHENMFWYRQDPGLGLRLIYFSYDVKMKEKGDIPEGYSVSREKKERFSLILESASTNQTSMYLCASSLGTSGNTQYFGPGTRLTVL.